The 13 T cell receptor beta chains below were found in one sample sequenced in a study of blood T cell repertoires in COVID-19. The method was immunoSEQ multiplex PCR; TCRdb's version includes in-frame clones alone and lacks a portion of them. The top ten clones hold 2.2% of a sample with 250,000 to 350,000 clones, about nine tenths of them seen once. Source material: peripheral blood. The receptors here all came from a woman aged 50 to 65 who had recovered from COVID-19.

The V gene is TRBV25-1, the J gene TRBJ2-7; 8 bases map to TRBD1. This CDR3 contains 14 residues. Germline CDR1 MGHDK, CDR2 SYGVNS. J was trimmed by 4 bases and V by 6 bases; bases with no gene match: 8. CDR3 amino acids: CASSLPGGKYEQYF. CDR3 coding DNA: TGTGCCAGCAGCCTTCCAGGGGGCAAATACGAGCAGTACTTC.

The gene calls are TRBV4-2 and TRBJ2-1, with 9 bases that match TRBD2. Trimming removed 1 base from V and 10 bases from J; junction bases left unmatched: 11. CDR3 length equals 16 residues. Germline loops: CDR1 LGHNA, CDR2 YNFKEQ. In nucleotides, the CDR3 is TGTGCCAGCAGCCAAGGTTTGCGGACGGCGGGAGGGGAGCAGTTCTTC. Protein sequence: CASSQGLRTAGGEQFF.

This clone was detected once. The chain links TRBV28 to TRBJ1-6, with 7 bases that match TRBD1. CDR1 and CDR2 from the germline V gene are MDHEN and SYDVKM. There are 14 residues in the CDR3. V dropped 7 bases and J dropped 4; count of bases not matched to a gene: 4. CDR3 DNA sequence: TGTGCCAGCAATTCGGGACAGTATAATTCACCCCTCCACTTT. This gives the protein CASNSGQYNSPLHF.

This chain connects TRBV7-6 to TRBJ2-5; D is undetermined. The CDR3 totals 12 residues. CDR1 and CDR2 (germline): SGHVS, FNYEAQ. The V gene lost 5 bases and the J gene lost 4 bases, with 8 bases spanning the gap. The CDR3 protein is CASSPWRETQYF. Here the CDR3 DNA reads TGTGCCAGCAGCCCCTGGAGAGAGACCCAGTACTTC.

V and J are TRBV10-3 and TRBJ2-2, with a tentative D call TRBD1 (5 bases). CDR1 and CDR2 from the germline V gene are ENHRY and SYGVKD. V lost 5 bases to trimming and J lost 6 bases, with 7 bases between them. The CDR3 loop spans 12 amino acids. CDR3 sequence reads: CAISQGAGELFF. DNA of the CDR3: TGTGCCATCAGTCAGGGCGCCGGGGAGCTGTTTTTT.

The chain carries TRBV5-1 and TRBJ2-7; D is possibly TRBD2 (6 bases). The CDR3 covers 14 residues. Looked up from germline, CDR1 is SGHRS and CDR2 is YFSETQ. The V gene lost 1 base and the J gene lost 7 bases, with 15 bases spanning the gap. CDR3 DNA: TGCGCCAGCAGCTTGTTCACAGTCGGGGGAGAGCAGTACTTC. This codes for CASSLFTVGGEQYF.

The CDR3 protein is CASSVANLYYGYTF. CDR3 DNA sequence: TGTGCCAGCAGCGTAGCTAACCTTTACTATGGCTACACCTTC. The V gene is TRBV9, the J gene TRBJ1-2, with unresolved D. This CDR3 spans 14 amino acids. The V gene lost 0 bases and the J gene lost 3 bases, with 9 bases spanning the gap. In germline, CDR1 is SGDLS, CDR2 YYNGEE.

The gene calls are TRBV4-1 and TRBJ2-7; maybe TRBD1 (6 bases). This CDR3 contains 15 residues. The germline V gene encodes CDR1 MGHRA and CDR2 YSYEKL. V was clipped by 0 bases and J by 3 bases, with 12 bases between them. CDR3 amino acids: CASSQEQGRFYEQYF. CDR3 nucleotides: TGCGCCAGCAGCCAAGAACAGGGAAGATTCTACGAGCAGTACTTC.

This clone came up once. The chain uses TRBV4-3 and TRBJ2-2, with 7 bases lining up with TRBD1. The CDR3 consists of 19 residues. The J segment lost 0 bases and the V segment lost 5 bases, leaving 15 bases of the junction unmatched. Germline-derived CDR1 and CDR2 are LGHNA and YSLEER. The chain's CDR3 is CASSSKKGTEGPNTGELFF. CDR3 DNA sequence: TGCGCCAGCAGCTCCAAGAAGGGGACAGAGGGCCCGAACACCGGGGAGCTGTTTTTT.

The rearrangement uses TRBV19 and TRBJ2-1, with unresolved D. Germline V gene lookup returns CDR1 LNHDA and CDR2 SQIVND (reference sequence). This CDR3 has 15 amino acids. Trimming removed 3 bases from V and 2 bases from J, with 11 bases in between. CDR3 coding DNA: TGTGCCAGTAGTATTGGGCCAGTCACCTACAATGAGCAGTTCTTC. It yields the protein CASSIGPVTYNEQFF.

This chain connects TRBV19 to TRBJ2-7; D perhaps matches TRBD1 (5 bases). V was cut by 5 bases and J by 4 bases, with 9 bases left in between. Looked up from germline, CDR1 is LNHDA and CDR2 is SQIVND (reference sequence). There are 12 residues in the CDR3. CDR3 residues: CASSARQYEQYF. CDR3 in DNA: TGTGCCAGTAGTGCTAGACAGTACGAGCAGTACTTC.

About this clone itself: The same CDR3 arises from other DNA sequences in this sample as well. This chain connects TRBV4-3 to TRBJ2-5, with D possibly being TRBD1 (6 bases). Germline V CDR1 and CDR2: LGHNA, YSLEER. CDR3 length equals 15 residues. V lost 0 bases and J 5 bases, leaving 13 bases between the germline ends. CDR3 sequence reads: CASSQDLGAGETQYF. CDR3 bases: TGCGCCAGCAGCCAAGATTTGGGGGCAGGGGAGACCCAGTACTTC.

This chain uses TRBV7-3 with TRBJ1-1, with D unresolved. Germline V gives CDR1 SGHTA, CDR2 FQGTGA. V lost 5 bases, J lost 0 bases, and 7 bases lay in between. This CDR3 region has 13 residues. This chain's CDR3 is CASSVTVNTEAFF. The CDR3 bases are TGTGCCAGCAGCGTCACAGTGAACACTGAAGCTTTCTTT.